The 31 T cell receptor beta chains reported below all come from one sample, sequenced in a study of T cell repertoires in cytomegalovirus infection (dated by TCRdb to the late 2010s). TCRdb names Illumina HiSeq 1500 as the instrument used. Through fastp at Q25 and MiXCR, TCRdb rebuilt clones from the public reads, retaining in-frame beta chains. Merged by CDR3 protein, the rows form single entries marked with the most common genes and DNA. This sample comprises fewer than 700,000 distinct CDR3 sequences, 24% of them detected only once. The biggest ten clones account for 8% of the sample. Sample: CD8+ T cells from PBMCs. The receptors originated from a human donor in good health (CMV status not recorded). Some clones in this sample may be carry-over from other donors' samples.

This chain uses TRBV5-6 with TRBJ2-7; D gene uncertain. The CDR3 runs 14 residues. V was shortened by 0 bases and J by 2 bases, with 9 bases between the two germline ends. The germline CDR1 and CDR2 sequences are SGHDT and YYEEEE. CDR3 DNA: TGTGCCAGCAGCTTGGGTGCCAGTACCTACGAGCAGTACGTC. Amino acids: CASSLGASTYEQYV.

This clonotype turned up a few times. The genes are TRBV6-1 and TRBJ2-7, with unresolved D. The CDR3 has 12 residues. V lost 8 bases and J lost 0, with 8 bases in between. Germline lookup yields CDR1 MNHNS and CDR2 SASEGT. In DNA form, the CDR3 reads TGTGCCAGCGCCATCAGCTCCTACGAGCAGTACTTC. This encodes CASAISSYEQYF.

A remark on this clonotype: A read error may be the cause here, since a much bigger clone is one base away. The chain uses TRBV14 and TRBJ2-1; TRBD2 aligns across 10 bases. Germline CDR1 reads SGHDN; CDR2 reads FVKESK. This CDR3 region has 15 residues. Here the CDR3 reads CASNQAGGPYNEQFF. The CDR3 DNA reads TGTGCCAGCAACCAAGCGGGGGGGCCCTACAATGAGCAGTTCTTC. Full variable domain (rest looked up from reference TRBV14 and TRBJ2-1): EAGVTQFPSHSVIEKGQTVTLRCDPISGHDNLYWYRRVMGKEIKFLLHFVKESKQDESGMPNNRFLAERTGGTYSTLKVQPAELEDSGVYFCASNQAGGPYNEQFFGPGTRLTVL.

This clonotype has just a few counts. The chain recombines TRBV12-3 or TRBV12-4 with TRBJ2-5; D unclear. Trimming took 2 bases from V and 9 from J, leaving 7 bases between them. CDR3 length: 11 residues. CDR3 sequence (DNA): TGTGCCAGCAGTTTACTCGGAGCCCAGTACTTC. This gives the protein CASSLLGAQYF.

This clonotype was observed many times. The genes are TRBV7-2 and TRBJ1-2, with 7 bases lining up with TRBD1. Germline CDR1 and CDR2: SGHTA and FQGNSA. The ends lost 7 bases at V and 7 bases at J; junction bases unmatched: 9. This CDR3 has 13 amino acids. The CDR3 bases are TGTGCCAGCATCCAAGGGACAGAGACTGGCTACACCTTC. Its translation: CASIQGTETGYTF.

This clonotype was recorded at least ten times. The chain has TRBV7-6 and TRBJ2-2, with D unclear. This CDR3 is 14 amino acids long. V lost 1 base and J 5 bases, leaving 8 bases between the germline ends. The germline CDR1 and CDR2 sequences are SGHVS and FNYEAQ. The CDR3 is CASSLEVSTGELFF. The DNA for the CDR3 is TGTGCCAGCAGCTTAGAAGTTTCAACCGGGGAGCTGTTTTTT. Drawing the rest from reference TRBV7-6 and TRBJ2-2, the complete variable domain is GAGVSQSPRYKVTKRGQDVALRCDPISGHVSLYWYRQALGQGPEFLTYFNYEAQQDKSGLPNDRFSAERPEGSISTLTIQRTEQRDSAMYRCASSLEVSTGELFFGEGSRLTVL.

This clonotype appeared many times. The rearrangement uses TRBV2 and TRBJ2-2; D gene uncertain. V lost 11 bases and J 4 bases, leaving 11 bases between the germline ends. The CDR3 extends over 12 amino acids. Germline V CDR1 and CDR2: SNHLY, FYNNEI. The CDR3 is CARQVGTGELFF. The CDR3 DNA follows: TGTGCCCGGCAGGTGGGCACCGGGGAGCTGTTTTTT.

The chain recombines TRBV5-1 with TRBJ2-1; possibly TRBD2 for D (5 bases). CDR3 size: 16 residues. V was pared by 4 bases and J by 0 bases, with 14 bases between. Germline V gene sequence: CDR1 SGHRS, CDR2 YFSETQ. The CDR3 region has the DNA TGCGCCAGCAGCCTGGAGGTAGTGAGCTCCTACAATGAGCAGTTCTTC. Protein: CASSLEVVSSYNEQFF.

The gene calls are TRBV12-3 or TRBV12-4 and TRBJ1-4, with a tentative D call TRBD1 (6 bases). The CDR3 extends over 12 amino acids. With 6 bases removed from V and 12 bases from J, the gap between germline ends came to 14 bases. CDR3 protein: CASSLTGLELFF. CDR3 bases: TGTGCCAGCAGCCTCACAGGGTTGGAACTGTTTTTT.

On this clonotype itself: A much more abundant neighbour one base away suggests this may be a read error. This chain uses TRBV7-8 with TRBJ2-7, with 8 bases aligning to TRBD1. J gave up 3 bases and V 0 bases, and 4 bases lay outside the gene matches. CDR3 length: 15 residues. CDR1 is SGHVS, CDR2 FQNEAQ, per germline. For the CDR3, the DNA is TGTGCCAGCAGCTTAGCGACAGGGGCGAACTACGAGCAGTACTTC. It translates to CASSLATGANYEQYF.

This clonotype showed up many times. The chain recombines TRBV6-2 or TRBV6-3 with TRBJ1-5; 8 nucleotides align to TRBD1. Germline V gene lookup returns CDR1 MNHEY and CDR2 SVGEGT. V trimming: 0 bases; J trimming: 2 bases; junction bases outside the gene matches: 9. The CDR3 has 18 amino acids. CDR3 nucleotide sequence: TGTGCCAGCAGTTACTCGAGAGCAGGGGGCAACGGCAATCAGCCCCAGCATTTT. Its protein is CASSYSRAGGNGNQPQHF.

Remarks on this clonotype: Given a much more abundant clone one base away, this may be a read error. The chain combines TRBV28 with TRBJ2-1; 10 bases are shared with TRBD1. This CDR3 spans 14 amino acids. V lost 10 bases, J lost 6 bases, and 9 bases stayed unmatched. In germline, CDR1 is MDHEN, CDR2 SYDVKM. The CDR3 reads CANRSGTGVNEQFF. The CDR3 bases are TGTGCCAACAGATCCGGGACAGGGGTCAATGAGCAGTTCTTC. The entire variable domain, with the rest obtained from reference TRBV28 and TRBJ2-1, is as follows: DVKVTQSSRYLVKRTGEKVFLECVQDMDHENMFWYRQDPGLGLRLIYFSYDVKMKEKGDIPEGYSVSREKKERFSLILESASTNQTSMYLCANRSGTGVNEQFFGPGTRLTVL.

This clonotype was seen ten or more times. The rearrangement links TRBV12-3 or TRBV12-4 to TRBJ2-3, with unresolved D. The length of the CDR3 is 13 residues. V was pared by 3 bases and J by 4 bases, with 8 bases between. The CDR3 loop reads CASSFGRPDTQYF. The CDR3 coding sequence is TGTGCCAGCAGTTTTGGGCGTCCAGATACGCAGTATTTT.

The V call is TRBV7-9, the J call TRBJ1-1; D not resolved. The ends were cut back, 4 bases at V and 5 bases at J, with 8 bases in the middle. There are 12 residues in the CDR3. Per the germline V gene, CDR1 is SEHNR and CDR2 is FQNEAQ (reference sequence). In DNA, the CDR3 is TGTGCCAGCAGCTGGACTAGGACTGAAGCTTTCTTT. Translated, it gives CASSWTRTEAFF.

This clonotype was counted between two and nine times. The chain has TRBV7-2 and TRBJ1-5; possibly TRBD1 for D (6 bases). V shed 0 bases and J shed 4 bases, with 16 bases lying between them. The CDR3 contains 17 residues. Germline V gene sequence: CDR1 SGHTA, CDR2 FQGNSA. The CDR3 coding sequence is TGTGCCAGCAGCTTAGCGTTTAGCGGACAGTCAAATCAGCCCCAGCATTTT. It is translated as CASSLAFSGQSNQPQHF.

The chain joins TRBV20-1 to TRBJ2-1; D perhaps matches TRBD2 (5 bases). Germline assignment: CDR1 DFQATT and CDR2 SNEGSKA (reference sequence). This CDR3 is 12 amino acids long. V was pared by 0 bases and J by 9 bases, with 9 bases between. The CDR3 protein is CSARDRTPEQFF. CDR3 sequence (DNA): TGCAGTGCTAGAGATCGGACTCCTGAGCAGTTCTTC.

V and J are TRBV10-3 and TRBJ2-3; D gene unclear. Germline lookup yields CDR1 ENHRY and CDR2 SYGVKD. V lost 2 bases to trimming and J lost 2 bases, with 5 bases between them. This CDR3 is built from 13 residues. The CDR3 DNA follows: TGTGCCATCAGTGAGGGCCACACAGATACGCAGTATTTT. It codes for CAISEGHTDTQYF.

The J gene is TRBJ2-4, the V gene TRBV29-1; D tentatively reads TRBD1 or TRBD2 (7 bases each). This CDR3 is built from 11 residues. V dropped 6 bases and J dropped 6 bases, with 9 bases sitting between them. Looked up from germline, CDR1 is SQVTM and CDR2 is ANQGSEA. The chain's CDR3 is CSVRGGNIQYF. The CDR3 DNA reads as TGCAGCGTCAGGGGGGGAAACATTCAGTACTTC.

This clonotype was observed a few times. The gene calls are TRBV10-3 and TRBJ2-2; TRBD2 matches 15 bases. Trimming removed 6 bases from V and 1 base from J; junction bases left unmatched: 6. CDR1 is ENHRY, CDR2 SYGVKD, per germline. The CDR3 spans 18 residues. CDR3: CAISPGTSGGMNTGELFF. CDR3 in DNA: TGTGCCATCAGCCCCGGGACTAGCGGGGGGATGAACACCGGGGAGCTGTTTTTT.

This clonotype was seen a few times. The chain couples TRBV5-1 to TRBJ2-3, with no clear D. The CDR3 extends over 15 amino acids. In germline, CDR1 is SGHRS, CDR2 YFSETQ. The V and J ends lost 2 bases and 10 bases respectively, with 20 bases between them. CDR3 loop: CASSFRTGYDEPQYF. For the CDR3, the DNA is TGCGCCAGCAGCTTTAGGACGGGTTACGACGAGCCGCAGTATTTT.

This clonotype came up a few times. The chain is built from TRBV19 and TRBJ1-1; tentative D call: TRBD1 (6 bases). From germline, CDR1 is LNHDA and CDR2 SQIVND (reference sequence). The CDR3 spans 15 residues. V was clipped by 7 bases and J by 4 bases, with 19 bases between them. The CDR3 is CASMTGASGSTEAFF. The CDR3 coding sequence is TGTGCCAGTATGACAGGAGCCAGCGGGAGCACTGAAGCTTTCTTT.

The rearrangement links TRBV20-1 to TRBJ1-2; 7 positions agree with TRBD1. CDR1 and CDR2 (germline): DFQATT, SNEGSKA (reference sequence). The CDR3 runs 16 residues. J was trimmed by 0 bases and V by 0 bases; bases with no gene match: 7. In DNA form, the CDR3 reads TGCAGTGCTAGAGAGGGGACAGCTAAAGCTAACTATGGCTACACCTTC. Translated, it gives CSAREGTAKANYGYTF.

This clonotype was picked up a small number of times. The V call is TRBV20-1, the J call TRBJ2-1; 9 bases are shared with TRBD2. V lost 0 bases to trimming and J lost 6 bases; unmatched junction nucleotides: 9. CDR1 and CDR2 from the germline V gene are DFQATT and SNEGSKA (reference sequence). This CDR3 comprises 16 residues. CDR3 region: CSARDYRRGGSNEQFF. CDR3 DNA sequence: TGCAGTGCTAGAGATTATCGGCGGGGGGGCAGCAATGAGCAGTTCTTC.

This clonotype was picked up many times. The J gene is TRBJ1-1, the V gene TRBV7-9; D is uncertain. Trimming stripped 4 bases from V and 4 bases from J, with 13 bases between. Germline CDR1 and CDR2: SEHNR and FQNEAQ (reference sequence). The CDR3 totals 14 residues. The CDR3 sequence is CASSSRASVTEAFF. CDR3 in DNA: TGTGCCAGCAGCTCCCGAGCGTCAGTCACTGAAGCTTTCTTT.

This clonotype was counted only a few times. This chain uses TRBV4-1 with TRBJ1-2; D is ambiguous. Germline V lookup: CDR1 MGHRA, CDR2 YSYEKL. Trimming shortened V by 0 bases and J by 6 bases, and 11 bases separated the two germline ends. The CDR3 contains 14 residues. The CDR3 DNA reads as TGCGCCAGCAGCCAAGATTGGTCGGGCGATGGCTACACCTTC. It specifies CASSQDWSGDGYTF.

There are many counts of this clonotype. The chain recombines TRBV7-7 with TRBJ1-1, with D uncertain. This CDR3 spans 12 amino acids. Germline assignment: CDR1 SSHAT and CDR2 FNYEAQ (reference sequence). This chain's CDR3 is CAVVGKNTEAFF. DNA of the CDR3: TGTGCTGTGGTGGGCAAAAACACTGAAGCTTTCTTT.

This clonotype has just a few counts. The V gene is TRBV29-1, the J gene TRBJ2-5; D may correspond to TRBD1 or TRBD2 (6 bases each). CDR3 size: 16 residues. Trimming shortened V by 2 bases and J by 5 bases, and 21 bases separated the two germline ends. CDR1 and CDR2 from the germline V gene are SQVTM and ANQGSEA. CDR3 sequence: CSVELGTGARWETQYF. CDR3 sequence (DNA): TGCAGCGTTGAATTGGGAACGGGGGCGAGGTGGGAGACCCAGTACTTC.

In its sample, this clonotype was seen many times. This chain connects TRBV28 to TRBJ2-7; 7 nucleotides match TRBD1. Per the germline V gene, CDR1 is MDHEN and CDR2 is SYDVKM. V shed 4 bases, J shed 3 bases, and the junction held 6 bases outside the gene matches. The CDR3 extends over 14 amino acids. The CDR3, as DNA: TGTGCCAGCAGTTCGGACAGGTCGGACTACGAGCAGTACGTC. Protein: CASSSDRSDYEQYV.

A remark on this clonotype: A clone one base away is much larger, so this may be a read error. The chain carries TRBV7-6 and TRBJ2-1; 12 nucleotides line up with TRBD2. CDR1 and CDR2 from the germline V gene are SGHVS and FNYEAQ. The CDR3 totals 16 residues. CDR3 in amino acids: CVSSPGLAGYYNEQFF. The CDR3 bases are TGTGTCAGCAGCCCTGGACTAGCGGGGTATTACAATGAGCAGTTCTTC. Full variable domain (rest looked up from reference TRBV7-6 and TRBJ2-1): GAGVSQSPRYKVTKRGQDVALRCDPISGHVSLYWYRQALGQGPEFLTYFNYEAQQDKSGLPNDRFSAERPEGSISTLTIQRTEQRDSAMYRCVSSPGLAGYYNEQFFGPGTRLTVL.

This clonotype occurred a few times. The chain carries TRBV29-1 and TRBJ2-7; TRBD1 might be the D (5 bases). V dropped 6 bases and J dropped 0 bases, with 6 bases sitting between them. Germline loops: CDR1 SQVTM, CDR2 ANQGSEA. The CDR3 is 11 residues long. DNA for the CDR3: TGCAGCGTCAGGGCCTCCTACGAGCAGTACTTC. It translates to CSVRASYEQYF.

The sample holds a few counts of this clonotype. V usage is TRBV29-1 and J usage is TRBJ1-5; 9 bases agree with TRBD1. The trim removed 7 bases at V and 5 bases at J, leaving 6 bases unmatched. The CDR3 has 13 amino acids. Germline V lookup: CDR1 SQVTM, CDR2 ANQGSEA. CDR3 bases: TGCAGCGCTAGGACAGGGGACTATCAGCCCCAGCATTTT. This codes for CSARTGDYQPQHF.